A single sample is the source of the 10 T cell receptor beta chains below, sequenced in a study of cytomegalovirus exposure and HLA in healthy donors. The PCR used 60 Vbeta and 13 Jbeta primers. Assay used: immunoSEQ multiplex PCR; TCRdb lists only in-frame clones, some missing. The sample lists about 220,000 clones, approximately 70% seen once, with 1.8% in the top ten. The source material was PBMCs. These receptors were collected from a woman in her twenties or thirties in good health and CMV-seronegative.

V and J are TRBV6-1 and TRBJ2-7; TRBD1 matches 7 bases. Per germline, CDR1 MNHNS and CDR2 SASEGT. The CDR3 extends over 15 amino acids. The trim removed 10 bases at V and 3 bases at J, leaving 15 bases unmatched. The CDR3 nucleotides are TGTGCCACCTGCTCGAAGGTAGCAGGGGGCTACGAGCAGTACTTC. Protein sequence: CATCSKVAGGYEQYF.

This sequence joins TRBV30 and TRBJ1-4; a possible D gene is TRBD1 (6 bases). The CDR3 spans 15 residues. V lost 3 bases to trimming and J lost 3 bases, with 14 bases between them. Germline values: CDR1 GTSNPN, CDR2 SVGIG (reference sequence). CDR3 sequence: CAWRLNRAANEKLFF. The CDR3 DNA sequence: TGTGCCTGGAGACTTAACAGGGCAGCTAATGAAAAACTGTTTTTT. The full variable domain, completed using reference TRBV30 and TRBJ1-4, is SQTIHQWPATLVQPVGSPLSLECTVEGTSNPNLYWYRQAAGRGLQLLFYSVGIGQISSEVPQNLSASRPQDRQFILSSKKLLLSDSGFYLCAWRLNRAANEKLFFGSGTQLSVL.

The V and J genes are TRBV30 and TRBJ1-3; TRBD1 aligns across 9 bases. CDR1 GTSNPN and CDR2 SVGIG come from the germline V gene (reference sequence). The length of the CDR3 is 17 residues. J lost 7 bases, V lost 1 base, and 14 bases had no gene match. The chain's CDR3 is CAWSALSGTGNGNTIYF. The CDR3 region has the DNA TGTGCCTGGAGTGCACTAAGCGGGACAGGGAACGGCAACACCATATATTTT.

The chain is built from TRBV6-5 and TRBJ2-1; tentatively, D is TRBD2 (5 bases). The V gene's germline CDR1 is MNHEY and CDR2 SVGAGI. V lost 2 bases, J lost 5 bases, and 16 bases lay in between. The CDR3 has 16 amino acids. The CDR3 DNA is TGTGCCAGCAGTTACGAGGAGAGGGCCAGGAACAATGAGCAGTTCTTC. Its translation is CASSYEERARNNEQFF.

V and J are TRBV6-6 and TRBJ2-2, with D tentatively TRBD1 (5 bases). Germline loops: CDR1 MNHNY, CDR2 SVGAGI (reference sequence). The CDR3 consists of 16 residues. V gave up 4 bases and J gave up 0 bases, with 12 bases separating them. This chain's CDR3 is CASSSFRTTNTGELFF. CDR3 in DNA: TGTGCCAGCAGTTCTTTCAGGACAACGAACACCGGGGAGCTGTTTTTT.

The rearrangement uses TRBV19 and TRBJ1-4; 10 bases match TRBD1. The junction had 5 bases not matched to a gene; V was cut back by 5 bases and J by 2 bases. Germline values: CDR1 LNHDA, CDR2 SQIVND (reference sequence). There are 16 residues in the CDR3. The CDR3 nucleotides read TGTGCCAGTAGTTCGCCGGGACAGGGGACTAATGAAAAACTGTTTTTT. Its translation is CASSSPGQGTNEKLFF.

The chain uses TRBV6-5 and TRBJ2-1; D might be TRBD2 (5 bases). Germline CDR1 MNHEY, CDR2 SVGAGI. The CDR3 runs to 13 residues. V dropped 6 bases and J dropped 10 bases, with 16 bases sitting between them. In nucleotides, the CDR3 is TGTGCCAGCAGGAAACTAGGGTCGGGGGAGCAGTTCTTC. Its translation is CASRKLGSGEQFF.

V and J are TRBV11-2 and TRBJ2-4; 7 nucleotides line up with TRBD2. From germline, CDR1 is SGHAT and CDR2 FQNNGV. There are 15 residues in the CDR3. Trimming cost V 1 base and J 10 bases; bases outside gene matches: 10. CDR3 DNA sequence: TGTGCCAGCAGCTTAGGGTTCGGGGGACTACAGATTCAGTACTTC. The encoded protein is CASSLGFGGLQIQYF.

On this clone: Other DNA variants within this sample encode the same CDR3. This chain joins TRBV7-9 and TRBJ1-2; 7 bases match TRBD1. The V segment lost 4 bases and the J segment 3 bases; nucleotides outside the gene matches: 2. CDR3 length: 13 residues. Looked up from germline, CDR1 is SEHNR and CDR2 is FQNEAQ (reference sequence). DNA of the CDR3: TGTGCCAGCAGCTCGACAGGGCACTATGGCTACACCTTC. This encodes CASSSTGHYGYTF.

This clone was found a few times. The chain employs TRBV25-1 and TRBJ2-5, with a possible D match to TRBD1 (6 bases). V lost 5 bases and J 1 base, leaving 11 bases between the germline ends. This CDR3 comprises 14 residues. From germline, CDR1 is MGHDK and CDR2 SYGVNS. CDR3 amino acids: CASSSRTVQETQYF. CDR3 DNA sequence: TGTGCCAGCAGTTCTCGGACAGTCCAAGAGACCCAGTACTTC.